The rows below give T cell receptor beta chains drawn from one sample of a study of PD-1 blockade in classical Hodgkin lymphoma. The data were produced by immunoSEQ multiplex PCR, yet TCRdb's version contains in-frame clones alone and is incomplete. Here the sample spans about 27,000 clones, 65% to 80% being singletons. The source was CD4+ T cells from blood, collected at baseline. The source of these receptors is a human donor with classical Hodgkin lymphoma. The CDR3 runs from the conserved cysteine through the conserved F or W. D genes are given only for firm matches. Rows give clone size only sometimes, using once, few, many, or a class for an expanded clone.

TRBJ1-3	NA	NA	TRBV28	CASSLEGTPGNTIYF	TGTGCCAGCAGTTTGGAGGGTACTCCTGGAAACACCATATATTTT
TRBJ2-7	NA	TRBD1	TRBV5-1	CASSPSPGTGNEQYF	TGCGCCAGCAGCCCCAGTCCCGGGACAGGGAACGAGCAGTACTTC
TRBJ2-5	NA	NA	TRBV5-1	CASSAGPEETQYF	TGCGCCAGCAGCGCGGGGCCAGAAGAGACCCAGTACTTC
TRBJ2-7	NA	TRBD2	TRBV5-4	CASSLLGGGDYEQYF	TGTGCCAGCAGCTTGCTCGGCGGGGGAGACTACGAGCAGTACTTC
TRBJ2-2	NA	NA	TRBV2	CASSVGANTGELFF	TGTGCCAGCAGTGTCGGGGCTAACACCGGGGAGCTGTTTTTT
TRBJ1-2	few	NA	TRBV2	CASSSGTDYGYTF	TGTGCCAGCAGTTCCGGGACGGACTATGGCTACACCTTC
TRBJ1-1	NA	NA	TRBV5-1	CASSHETLGDTEAFF	TGCGCCAGCAGCCATGAGACCCTGGGGGACACTGAAGCTTTCTTT
TRBJ1-5	NA	NA	TRBV28	CASSFHPQHF	TGTGCCAGCAGTTTCCACCCCCAGCATTTT
TRBJ1-6	few	TRBD1	TRBV6-6	CASSSPDRGHSPLHF	TGTGCCAGCAGTTCCCCCGACAGGGGTCACTCACCCCTCCACTTT
TRBJ2-5	NA	TRBD2	TRBV11-2	CASRLAGWEQETQYF	TGTGCCAGCAGACTAGCGGGGTGGGAACAAGAGACCCAGTACTTC
TRBJ1-1	NA	NA	TRBV11-3	CASSLDHLNTEAFF	TGTGCCAGCAGCTTAGACCACTTGAACACTGAAGCTTTCTTT
TRBJ2-3	NA	TRBD2	TRBV5-1	CASSLGVAGGTDTQYF	TGCGCCAGCAGCCTGGGGGTAGCGGGGGGCACAGATACGCAGTATTTT
TRBJ2-3	NA	TRBD2	TRBV28	CASSPWTSGGGTDTQYF	TGTGCCAGCAGTCCCTGGACTAGCGGGGGAGGCACAGATACGCAGTATTTT
TRBJ1-1	NA	NA	TRBV9	CASSVVGGSSW	TGTGCCAGCAGCGTAGTCGGCGGCAGCTCGTGG
TRBJ2-3	NA	NA	TRBV20-1	CSATGDTQYF	TGCAGTGCCACTGGCGATACGCAGTATTTT
TRBJ2-5	NA	TRBD2	TRBV30	CAWSAGTNLGETQYF	TGTGCCTGGAGTGCGGGGACTAACTTGGGAGAGACCCAGTACTTC
TRBJ1-4	NA	TRBD1	TRBV7-2	CASSLGVQGGEKLFF	TGTGCCAGCAGCCTAGGGGTACAGGGGGGTGAAAAACTGTTTTTT
TRBJ1-2	NA	TRBD1	TRBV23-1	CASSPHGQGRNGYTF	TGCGCCAGCAGTCCGCACGGACAGGGGAGGAATGGCTACACCTTC
TRBJ2-1	NA	TRBD1	TRBV19	CASSPGQGIYGFF	TGTGCCAGTAGTCCCGGACAGGGAATATATGGGTTCTTC
TRBJ2-7	NA	TRBD1	TRBV7-2	CASSLGTGLGYEQYF	TGTGCCAGCAGCCTCGGGACAGGGTTAGGCTACGAGCAGTACTTC
TRBJ1-5	NA	NA	TRBV6-1	CASSEGLTVRRNQPQHF	TGTGCCAGCAGTGAAGGGCTGACAGTTCGTCGTAATCAGCCCCAGCATTTT
TRBJ1-2	NA	TRBD1	TRBV7-9	CASSRQGEGYGYTF	TGTGCCAGCAGCCGACAGGGAGAGGGCTATGGCTACACCTTC
TRBJ1-2	NA	TRBD1	TRBV7-9	CASSAVLPIGTGLLGYTF	TGTGCCAGCAGCGCCGTCCTTCCGATCGGGACAGGGTTGCTTGGCTACACCTTC
TRBJ2-5	NA	NA	TRBV9	CASTKRAVPRSIETQYF	TGTGCCAGCACCAAACGGGCCGTACCGCGTAGTATAGAGACCCAGTACTTC
TRBJ1-4	once	NA	TRBV18	CASSPTGIATNEKLFF	TGTGCCAGCTCACCAACAGGGATTGCAACTAATGAAAAACTGTTTTTT
TRBJ1-2	NA	NA	TRBV18	CASSPVWLAEQTGVYTF	TGTGCCAGCTCACCGGTGTGGTTGGCCGAACAGACAGGCGTCTACACCTTC
TRBJ1-6	few	NA	TRBV25-1	CASSEAGPRGNSPLHF	TGTGCCAGCAGTGAAGCAGGCCCCAGGGGTAATTCACCCCTCCACTTT
TRBJ2-7	NA	NA	TRBV4-2	CASSQDWGVSYEQYF	TGTGCCAGCAGCCAAGATTGGGGGGTCTCCTACGAGCAGTACTTC
TRBJ2-7	few	NA	TRBV15	CATSSDSSYEQYF	TGTGCCACCAGCAGCGACAGTTCCTACGAGCAGTACTTC
TRBJ1-2	NA	NA	TRBV6-5	CASSYGGSSYGYTF	TGTGCCAGCAGTTACGGGGGCAGCTCGTATGGCTACACCTTC
TRBJ2-2	NA	TRBD1	TRBV11-3	CASSPWDRTKSNTGELFF	TGTGCCAGCAGCCCATGGGACAGGACTAAATCAAACACCGGGGAGCTGTTTTTT
TRBJ1-1	NA	NA	TRBV28	CASSLAVGEAFF	TGTGCCAGCAGTTTAGCCGTAGGGGAAGCTTTCTTT
TRBJ2-3	NA	TRBD2	TRBV5-6	CASSGTTNTDTQYF	TGTGCCAGCTCCGGGACTACAAACACAGATACGCAGTATTTT
TRBJ1-5	NA	NA	TRBV7-2	CASSLSGGQPQHF	TGTGCCAGCAGCTTATCTGGTGGTCAGCCCCAGCATTTT
TRBJ2-7	once	TRBD2	TRBV6-1	CASSTSGGSYEQYF	TGTGCCAGCAGTACTAGCGGGGGTTCCTACGAGCAGTACTTC
TRBJ1-4	NA	NA	TRBV6-5	CASSYSVATNEKLFF	TGTGCCAGCAGTTACTCGGTCGCAACTAATGAAAAACTGTTTTTT
TRBJ2-1	few	TRBD2	TRBV5-3	CARSLTRTSGGYNEQFF	TGTGCCAGAAGCCTGACTCGGACTAGCGGGGGTTACAATGAGCAGTTCTTC
TRBJ1-2	once	TRBD1	TRBV9	CASSVDPRDRAVTF	TGTGCCAGCAGCGTAGACCCTCGGGACAGGGCCGTCACCTTC
TRBJ2-1	NA	TRBD2	TRBV9	CASSVEGSGVHNEQFF	TGTGCCAGCAGCGTAGAGGGTAGCGGGGTGCACAATGAGCAGTTCTTC
TRBJ2-5	NA	TRBD2	TRBV5-5	CASSFRLAGGGGTQYF	TGTGCCAGCAGCTTTCGACTAGCGGGGGGCGGTGGGACCCAGTACTTC
TRBJ1-2	NA	TRBD1	TRBV6-1	CASGGARDRESGYTF	TGTGCCAGCGGCGGGGCGAGGGACAGGGAAAGTGGCTACACCTTC
TRBJ1-3	NA	NA	TRBV10-3	CAISEPIWGSGNTIYF	TGTGCCATCAGTGAGCCTATTTGGGGAAGTGGAAACACCATATATTTT
TRBJ1-1	NA	TRBD1	TRBV11-2	CASSTQGGTEAFF	TGTGCCAGCAGTACTCAGGGGGGGACTGAAGCTTTCTTT
TRBJ2-7	NA	TRBD2	TRBV10-2	CASSEPGLAYEQYF	TGCGCCAGCAGTGAGCCGGGACTAGCCTACGAGCAGTACTTC
TRBJ2-7	NA	NA	TRBV7-2	CASSLRQGPVYEQYF	TGTGCCAGCAGCTTAAGGCAGGGGCCCGTCTACGAGCAGTACTTC
TRBJ1-2	NA	NA	TRBV7-2	CASSLGQDLYGYTF	TGTGCCAGCAGCTTAGGGCAGGACCTCTATGGCTACACCTTC
TRBJ1-3	NA	NA	TRBV7-9	CASSLIQGIYSGNTIYF	TGTGCCAGCAGCTTAATCCAGGGTATCTACTCTGGAAACACCATATATTTT
TRBJ2-7	NA	NA	TRBV29-1	CSVERGGGAPYEQYF	TGCAGCGTTGAAAGAGGGGGAGGGGCCCCCTACGAGCAGTACTTC
TRBJ1-1	NA	NA	TRBV7-2	CASSLVGVGEAFF	TGTGCCAGCAGCTTAGTGGGAGTTGGTGAAGCTTTCTTT
TRBJ2-7	NA	TRBD1	TRBV6-5	CASKRTGNNNEQYF	TGTGCCAGCAAACGGACAGGGAATAACAACGAGCAGTACTTC
TRBJ1-5	NA	NA	TRBV6-5	CASKRQRNQPQHF	TGTGCCAGCAAGAGGCAGCGCAATCAGCCCCAGCATTTT
TRBJ1-5	NA	NA	TRBV21-1	CASSKWPQHF	TGTGCCAGCAGCAAGTGGCCCCAGCATTTT